The clone carrying this T cell receptor beta chain was recorded a few times. V shed 4 bases and J shed 5 bases, with 6 bases lying between them. From germline, CDR1 is SQVTM and CDR2 ANQGSEA. The CDR3 spans 11 residues. The source of the sample is a study of blood T cells in healthy people across ages. Combining a sample-barcoded 5' primer with a J-beta primer mix, a second PCR ran for about 7 to 11 cycles. Via MiXCR, TCRdb re-called the 5' RACE reads, giving one row per CDR3 protein. The table records about a million distinct CDR3 sequences, 35% to 45% of them present only once. The TCR originated in a man between 18 and 35 years old in good health. The sample consisted of blood. The chain employs TRBV29-1 and TRBJ2-1, with D unresolved. CDR3 nucleotides: TGCAGCGTTGTGGCTCACAATGAGCAGTTCTTC. Translation: CSVVAHNEQFF.